The entry that follows covers one TCR beta chain sequence. Its target is unknown. The record originates from a study of human thymus T cells. General observations from the study: Related research found strongly overlapping thymic repertoires in unrelated individuals. Biased V and J segment usage appeared in thymus and peripheral blood.

There are 15 residues in the CDR3. V lost 3 bases and J lost 2, with 12 bases in between. CDR1 and CDR2 from the germline V gene are SGHRS and YFSETQ. Corrective cardiac surgery supplied the resected thymus tissue. Libraries were prepared by immunoSEQ multiplex PCR; TCRdb keeps only in-frame clonotypes and omits some of them. The sample shows roughly 130,000 clones, more than 90% of them seen only once. The source of this sequence is a boy under two years old with a congenital heart defect but otherwise immunologically healthy. Material for sequencing was thymus tissue. This chain links TRBV5-1 with TRBJ2-4; D perhaps matches TRBD2 (6 bases). The CDR3 DNA follows: TGCGCCAGCAGCTCGGACCGGGGGTCCAAAAACATTCAGTACTTC. Translation gives CASSSDRGSKNIQYF.